A single sample gave rise to the 27 T cell receptor beta chains below, sequenced in a study of CD8+CD57+ T cells in acquired aplastic anemia. TCR beta VDJ combinations and CDR3 sequences were profiled from genomic DNA. TCRdb fed the reads into MiXCR, producing one record per CDR3 protein. The repertoire holds 150,000 to 180,000 distinct CDR3 sequences, with just over 50% as singletons. Selection for sequencing was limited to patients who had shown CD8+CD57+ cell expansion by flow cytometry. Sample: sorted CD4+, CD8+, or CD8+CD57+ T cells (not recorded which) from PBMCs. Every receptor here comes from a human donor with aplastic anemia.

This clonotype was counted a few times. The junction departs from germline at one end; a sequencing error may be responsible. This chain connects TRBV10-2 to TRBJ2-7, with D perhaps matching TRBD2 (5 bases). Germline lookup yields CDR1 WSHSY and CDR2 SAAADI. This CDR3 has 12 amino acids. CDR3 region: CASSESARGIEF. The CDR3 DNA sequence: TGCGCCAGCAGTGAGTCGGCTCGGGGAATTGAGTTC.

The chain couples TRBV19 to TRBJ2-1, with TRBD2 matching over 9 bases. The CDR3 has 13 residues. CDR1 LNHDA and CDR2 SQIVND come from the germline V gene (reference sequence). The J segment lost 7 bases and the V segment lost 8 bases, leaving 6 bases of the junction unmatched. CDR3: CASASGMDNEQFF. CDR3 coding DNA: TGTGCCAGTGCTAGCGGGATGGATAATGAGCAGTTCTTC.

Of note for this clonotype: A read error may produce the germline difference seen at one junction end. The CDR3 protein is CSAVKPGQRNIEAFF. The CDR3 DNA follows: TGCAGCGCCGTTAAACCGGGACAGAGGAACATTGAAGCTTTCTTT. The chain has TRBV29-1 and TRBJ1-1; 7 nucleotides match TRBD1. Germline CDR1 and CDR2: SQVTM and ANQGSEA. The CDR3 contains 15 residues. Drawing the rest from reference TRBV29-1 and TRBJ1-1, the complete variable domain is SAVISQKPSRDICQRGTSLTIQCQVDSQVTMMFWYRQQPGQSLTLIATANQGSEATYESGFVIDKFPISRPNLTFSTLTVSNMSPEDSSIYLCSAVKPGQRNIEAFFGQGTRLTVV.

The rearrangement links TRBV20-1 to TRBJ2-1, with TRBD2 matching 10 bases. V was pared by 3 bases and J by 10 bases, with 6 bases of the junction left unmatched. This CDR3 has 13 residues. Germline CDR1 DFQATT, CDR2 SNEGSKA (reference sequence). In DNA form, the CDR3 reads TGCAGTGCTAGTCCACTACTAGCGGGGGAGCAGTTCTTC. It yields the protein CSASPLLAGEQFF.

A few counts support this clonotype. The chain couples TRBV5-6 to TRBJ2-5, with D perhaps TRBD2 (7 bases). V dropped 2 bases and J dropped 9 bases, with 14 bases sitting between them. This CDR3 region has 13 residues. Germline CDR1 SGHDT, CDR2 YYEEEE. CDR3 residues: CASSFGRGGAQYF. CDR3 nucleotide sequence: TGTGCCAGCAGCTTTGGCCGAGGGGGGGCCCAGTACTTC.

The chain is built from TRBV20-1 and TRBJ2-7; TRBD2 agrees at 8 bases. The CDR3 totals 14 residues. After removal of 3 bases from V and 10 bases from J, the junction contained 14 bases not matched to a gene. Germline CDR1 and CDR2: DFQATT and SNEGSKA (reference sequence). The CDR3 region is CSARGGRAAGDQYF. The CDR3 DNA sequence: TGCAGTGCTAGGGGGGGCCGGGCAGCGGGGGACCAGTACTTC.

This clonotype was seen ten or more times. As DNA, the CDR3 is TGTGCCAGCAGTTACTCGGGACAGGGGGCGGTAGCTTTCTTT. Its protein product is CASSYSGQGAVAFF. The chain is built from TRBV6-5 and TRBJ1-1; 12 positions agree with TRBD1. Unmatched junction bases numbered 3, after V lost 0 bases and J lost 10 bases. The CDR3 length is 14 residues. CDR1 MNHEY and CDR2 SVGAGI come from the germline V gene.

The J gene is TRBJ1-2, the V gene TRBV6-1, with D unresolved. The CDR3 is 14 residues long. Germline CDR1 reads MNHNS; CDR2 reads SASEGT. V lost 5 bases and J 1 base, leaving 11 bases between the germline ends. CDR3 nucleotides: TGTGCCAGCAGTAGGCCGGCCTATAACTATGGCTACACCTTC. It codes for CASSRPAYNYGYTF.

The rearrangement joins TRBV7-9 to TRBJ2-5; the D gene could be TRBD1 or TRBD2 (5 bases each). The CDR3 extends over 14 amino acids. Germline CDR1 and CDR2: SEHNR and FQNEAQ (reference sequence). The V end lost 1 base, the J end lost 5 bases, and 11 bases lay between the germline ends. As DNA, the CDR3 is TGTGCCAGCAGCTTAGATTTAGGGACGGAGACCCAGTACTTC. It codes for CASSLDLGTETQYF.

Here the CDR3 reads CASSKGGDTEAFF. DNA for the CDR3: TGTGCCAGCAGTAAGGGGGGGGACACTGAAGCTTTCTTT. The chain employs TRBV7-8 and TRBJ1-1; perhaps TRBD1 as D (6 bases). The CDR3 is made up of 13 amino acids. The germline CDR1 and CDR2 sequences are SGHVS and FQNEAQ. V was cut by 6 bases and J by 3 bases, with 11 bases left in between.

The sample holds many counts of this clonotype. The chain recombines TRBV7-2 with TRBJ1-1; D call uncertain. CDR1 is SGHTA, CDR2 FQGNSA, per germline. V was shortened by 2 bases and J by 6 bases, with 10 bases between the two germline ends. The CDR3 has 13 amino acids. The CDR3 sequence is CASSLKGSAEAFF. CDR3 nucleotides: TGTGCCAGCAGCTTAAAGGGATCGGCTGAAGCTTTCTTT.

This clonotype was detected a few times. The CDR3 spells CASSPQWQGKTEAFF. As DNA, the CDR3 is TGTGCCAGCAGCCCCCAGTGGCAGGGGAAGACTGAAGCTTTCTTT. This chain connects TRBV27 to TRBJ1-1; perhaps TRBD1 as D (6 bases). The V end lost 6 bases, the J end lost 5 bases, and 19 bases lay between the germline ends. This CDR3 is 15 amino acids long. The V gene's germline CDR1 is MNHEY and CDR2 SMNVEV (reference sequence).

The J gene is TRBJ1-2, the V gene TRBV20-1, with D maybe TRBD1 (5 bases). The V end was cut by 0 bases, the J end by 4 bases, with 18 bases between. The CDR3 length is 16 residues. The germline V gene encodes CDR1 DFQATT and CDR2 SNEGSKA (reference sequence). CDR3 nucleotide sequence: TGCAGTGCTAGAGATTGGGCCCGGGACCCCAGCTATGGCTACACCTTC. It translates to CSARDWARDPSYGYTF.

This clonotype has more than one count but fewer than ten. V usage is TRBV7-3 and J usage is TRBJ1-2; D ambiguous. This CDR3 has 13 amino acids. CDR1 is SGHTA and CDR2 is FQGTGA in the germline V gene. V gave up 5 bases and J gave up 4 bases, with 11 bases separating them. CDR3 region: CASSTREAYGYTF. The CDR3 DNA follows: TGTGCCAGCAGCACAAGGGAGGCCTATGGCTACACCTTC.

The rearrangement uses TRBV20-1 and TRBJ2-7, with a possible D match to TRBD1 (5 bases). The CDR3 length is 13 residues. From germline, CDR1 is DFQATT and CDR2 SNEGSKA (reference sequence). The germline V and J ends were trimmed by 6 bases and 3 bases, with 15 bases remaining between them. The DNA of the CDR3 is TGCAGTGCCCCGAGTGACAGCTTCTACGAGCAGTACTTC. As protein: CSAPSDSFYEQYF.

As regards this clonotype: This sequence may be a read error, since a much larger clone differs from it by one base. V gene TRBV5-5 combines with J gene TRBJ1-6; D is undetermined. CDR3 size: 14 residues. The germline V gene has CDR1 SGHKS and CDR2 YYEKEE (reference sequence). CDR3: CASGLDRFYSPLHF. CDR3 in DNA: TGTGCCAGCGGCTTGGACCGTTTTTATTCACCCCTCCACTTT.

A word on this clonotype: One end of the junction does not line up with germline, which may come from a read error. The chain is built from TRBV4-1 and TRBJ1-5; 9 bases map to TRBD1. The CDR3 totals 14 residues. The germline V gene encodes CDR1 MGHRA and CDR2 YSYEKL. The DNA for the CDR3 is TGTGCCAGCAGCTTACAGGGGGCAATTCAGCCCCAGCATTTT. Translation: CASSLQGAIQPQHF.

This clonotype was recorded at least ten times. This chain joins TRBV12-3 or TRBV12-4 and TRBJ2-5; the D gene is possibly TRBD2 (6 bases). This CDR3 has 14 amino acids. The ends were cut back, 6 bases at V and 7 bases at J, with 18 bases in the middle. The CDR3 nucleotides are TGTGCCAGCAGCCCCGTAGCCGTGGGGGGGACCCAGTACTTC. As protein: CASSPVAVGGTQYF.

This clonotype was counted ten times or more. The J gene is TRBJ2-5, the V gene TRBV7-6; TRBD1 is a possible D gene (6 bases). The CDR3 contains 15 residues. Per the germline V gene, CDR1 is SGHVS and CDR2 is FNYEAQ. Trimming removed 1 base from V and 5 bases from J, with 14 bases in between. The CDR3 spells CASSLVGRGQETQYF. As DNA, the CDR3 is TGTGCCAGCAGCTTAGTTGGCAGGGGTCAGGAGACCCAGTACTTC.

This clonotype was detected ten times or more. The chain has TRBV4-2 and TRBJ1-2; possibly TRBD1 for D (5 bases). CDR1 and CDR2 from the germline V gene are LGHNA and YNFKEQ. CDR3 length: 15 amino acids. The V gene lost 0 bases and the J gene lost 6 bases, with 14 bases spanning the gap. The DNA of the CDR3 is TGTGCCAGCAGCCAAGATTTAGTGGGGGGAGATGGCTACACCTTC. Its protein product is CASSQDLVGGDGYTF.

This chain joins TRBV29-1 and TRBJ1-2; no firm D call. Germline values: CDR1 SQVTM, CDR2 ANQGSEA. The CDR3 totals 11 residues. V was trimmed by 6 bases and J by 6 bases, leaving 11 bases between them. This CDR3 is CSVVDPDGYTF. The DNA of the CDR3 is TGCAGCGTGGTGGACCCGGATGGCTACACCTTC. Drawing the rest from reference TRBV29-1 and TRBJ1-2, the complete variable domain is SAVISQKPSRDICQRGTSLTIQCQVDSQVTMMFWYRQQPGQSLTLIATANQGSEATYESGFVIDKFPISRPNLTFSTLTVSNMSPEDSSIYLCSVVDPDGYTFGSGTRLTVV.

The CDR3 DNA follows: TGTGCCAGCACCCTAACAGGGTCGAACACTGAAGCTTTCTTT. It encodes CASTLTGSNTEAFF. The V and J genes are TRBV9 and TRBJ1-1, with D possibly TRBD1 on 6 matching bases. The V end lost 6 bases, the J end lost 1 base, and 13 bases lay between the germline ends. Per the germline V gene, CDR1 is SGDLS and CDR2 is YYNGEE. The CDR3 contains 14 residues.

This clonotype was seen only once. An end of the junction does not agree with germline; a read error may underlie this. The chain combines TRBV7-2 with TRBJ2-7; tentatively, D is TRBD2 (6 bases). The germline V gene has CDR1 SGHTA and CDR2 FQGNSA. The CDR3 spans 14 residues. The CDR3 nucleotides read TGCGCCAGCAGCCGGGGACTCCAGGCCTACGAGCAGTACTTC. It is translated as CASSRGLQAYEQYF.

The chain employs TRBV6-1 and TRBJ1-1; possible D gene TRBD1, 6 bases. V was trimmed by 7 bases and J by 1 base, leaving 16 bases between them. Germline V gene lookup returns CDR1 MNHNS and CDR2 SASEGT. The CDR3 sequence is 15 residues long. CDR3 coding DNA: TGTGCCAGCACCGACCGGACAGCCAAGAACACTGAAGCTTTCTTT. Protein sequence: CASTDRTAKNTEAFF.

This clonotype showed up just a few times. This chain links TRBV20-1 with TRBJ1-2; the match to TRBD1 covers 8 bases. Germline lookup yields CDR1 DFQATT and CDR2 SNEGSKA (reference sequence). The CDR3 runs 13 residues. V lost 6 bases to trimming and J lost 4 bases; unmatched junction nucleotides: 7. The CDR3 DNA reads TGCAGTGCGTCAACCACAGGGGGCTATGGCTACACCTTC. The encoded protein is CSASTTGGYGYTF.

V and J are TRBV5-1 and TRBJ2-5; the D gene is possibly TRBD2 (6 bases). Trimming took off 7 bases at V and 1 base at J, with 17 bases between the two ends. The CDR3 has 15 residues. Per the germline V gene, CDR1 is SGHRS and CDR2 is YFSETQ. The CDR3 coding sequence is TGCGCCAGCGAGTCAGGGAGGACTCTCCAAGAGACCCAGTACTTC. This gives the protein CASESGRTLQETQYF.

This clonotype was observed a single time. This sequence joins TRBV7-6 and TRBJ2-3; tentative D call: TRBD2 (6 bases). Germline V CDR1 and CDR2: SGHVS, FNYEAQ. Trimming stripped 5 bases from V and 2 bases from J, with 8 bases between. CDR3 length equals 13 residues. The CDR3 DNA sequence: TGTGCCAGCAGCAGGAGGGCCACAGATACGCAGTATTTT. Protein: CASSRRATDTQYF.